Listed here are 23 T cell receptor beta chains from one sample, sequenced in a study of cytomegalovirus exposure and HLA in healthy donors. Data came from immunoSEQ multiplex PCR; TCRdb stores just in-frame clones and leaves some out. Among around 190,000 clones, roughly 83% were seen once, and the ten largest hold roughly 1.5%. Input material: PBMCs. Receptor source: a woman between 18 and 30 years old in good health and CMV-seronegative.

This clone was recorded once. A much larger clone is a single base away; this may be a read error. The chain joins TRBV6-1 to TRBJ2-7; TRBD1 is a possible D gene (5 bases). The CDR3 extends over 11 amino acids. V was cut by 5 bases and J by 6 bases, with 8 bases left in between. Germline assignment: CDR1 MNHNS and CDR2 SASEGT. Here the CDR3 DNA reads TGTGCCAGCAGTACAGGTGGCGAGCAGTACTTC. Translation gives CASSTGGEQYF.

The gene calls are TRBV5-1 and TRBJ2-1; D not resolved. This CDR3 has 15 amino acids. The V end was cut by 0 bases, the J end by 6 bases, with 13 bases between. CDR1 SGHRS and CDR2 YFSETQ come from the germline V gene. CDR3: CASSLVAPTPNEQFF. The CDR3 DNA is TGCGCCAGCAGCTTGGTAGCCCCAACCCCCAATGAGCAGTTCTTC.

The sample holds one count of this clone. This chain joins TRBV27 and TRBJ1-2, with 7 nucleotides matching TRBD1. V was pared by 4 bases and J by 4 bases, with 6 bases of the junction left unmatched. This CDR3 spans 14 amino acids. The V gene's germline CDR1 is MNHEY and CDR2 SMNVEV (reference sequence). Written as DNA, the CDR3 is TGTGCCAGCAGTTCCCCAAGACAGGGCTATGGCTACACCTTC. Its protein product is CASSSPRQGYGYTF.

For the CDR3, the DNA is TGTGCCAGCAGCGCCCCCGGTGAAGGCACAGGCTCGCACGAGCAGTACTTC. It is translated as CASSAPGEGTGSHEQYF. The chain has TRBV9 and TRBJ2-7, with D maybe TRBD1 (5 bases). Germline loops: CDR1 SGDLS, CDR2 YYNGEE. The CDR3 spans 17 residues. V was shortened by 3 bases and J by 5 bases, with 24 bases between the two germline ends. Full variable domain (remainder filled in from reference TRBV9 and TRBJ2-7): DSGVTQTPKHLITATGQRVTLRCSPRSGDLSVYWYQQSLDQGLQFLIQYYNGEERAKGNILERFSAQQFPDLHSELNLSSLELGDSALYFCASSAPGEGTGSHEQYFGPGTRLTVT.

The CDR3 loop is CASSNRFRSYNEQFF. The CDR3 bases are TGCGCCAGCAGTAACAGGTTTCGCTCCTACAATGAGCAGTTCTTC. The gene calls are TRBV5-1 and TRBJ2-1; D may be TRBD1 (5 bases). Trimming removed 5 bases from V and 0 bases from J, with 12 bases in between. The CDR3 runs to 15 residues. Per the germline V gene, CDR1 is SGHRS and CDR2 is YFSETQ. The entire variable domain, with the rest obtained from reference TRBV5-1 and TRBJ2-1, is as follows: KAGVTQTPRYLIKTRGQQVTLSCSPISGHRSVSWYQQTPGQGLQFLFEYFSETQRNKGNFPGRFSGRQFSNSRSEMNVSTLELGDSALYLCASSNRFRSYNEQFFGPGTRLTVL.

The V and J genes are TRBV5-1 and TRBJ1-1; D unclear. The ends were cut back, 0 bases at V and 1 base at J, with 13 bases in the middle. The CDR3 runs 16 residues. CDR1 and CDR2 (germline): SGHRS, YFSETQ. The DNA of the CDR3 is TGCGCCAGCAGCTTGGTCGGAACCACAGCGAACACTGAAGCTTTCTTT. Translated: CASSLVGTTANTEAFF.

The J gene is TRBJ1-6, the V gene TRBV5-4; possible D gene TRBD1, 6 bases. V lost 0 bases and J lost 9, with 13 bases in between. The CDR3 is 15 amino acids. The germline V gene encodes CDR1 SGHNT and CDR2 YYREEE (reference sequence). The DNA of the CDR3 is TGTGCCAGCAGCTTGGGGCAGGGGTTGAGTTCACCCCTCCACTTT. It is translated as CASSLGQGLSSPLHF. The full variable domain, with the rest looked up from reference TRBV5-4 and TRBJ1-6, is ETGVTQSPTHLIKTRGQQVTLRCSSQSGHNTVSWYQQALGQGPQFIFQYYREEENGRGNFPPRFSGLQFPNYSSELNVNALELDDSALYLCASSLGQGLSSPLHFGNGTRLTVT.

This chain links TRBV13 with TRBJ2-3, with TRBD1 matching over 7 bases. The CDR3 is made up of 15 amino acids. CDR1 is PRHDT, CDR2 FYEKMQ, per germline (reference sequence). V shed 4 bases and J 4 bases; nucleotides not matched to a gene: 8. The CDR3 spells CASSSQGEHPDTQYF. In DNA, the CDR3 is TGTGCCAGCAGCTCCCAGGGGGAACACCCAGATACGCAGTATTTT.

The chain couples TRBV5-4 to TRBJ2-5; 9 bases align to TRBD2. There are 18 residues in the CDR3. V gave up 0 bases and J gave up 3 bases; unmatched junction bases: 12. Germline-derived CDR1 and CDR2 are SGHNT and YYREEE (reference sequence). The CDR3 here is CASSLGGSGSWEKETQYF. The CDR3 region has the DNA TGTGCCAGCAGCTTGGGGGGTAGCGGGAGTTGGGAGAAAGAGACCCAGTACTTC.

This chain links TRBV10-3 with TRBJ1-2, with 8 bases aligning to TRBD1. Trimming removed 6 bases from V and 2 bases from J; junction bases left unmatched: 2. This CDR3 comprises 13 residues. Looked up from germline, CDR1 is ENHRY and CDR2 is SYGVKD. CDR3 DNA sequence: TGTGCCATCAGGGACAGGGAAAACTATGGCTACACCTTC. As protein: CAIRDRENYGYTF.

CDR3 in amino acids: CASSPGTGELFF. CDR3 nucleotide sequence: TGCGCCAGCAGCCCCGGGACAGGGGAGCTGTTTTTT. The gene calls are TRBV4-1 and TRBJ2-2; tentatively, D is TRBD1 (6 bases). Germline V CDR1 and CDR2: MGHRA, YSYEKL. The V and J ends lost 4 bases and 8 bases respectively, with 8 bases between them. This CDR3 has 12 amino acids.

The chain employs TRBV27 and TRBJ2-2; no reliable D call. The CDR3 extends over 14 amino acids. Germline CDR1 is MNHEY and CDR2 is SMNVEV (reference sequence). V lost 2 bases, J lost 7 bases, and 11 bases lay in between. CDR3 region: CASSLEVPVGELFF. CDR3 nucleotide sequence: TGTGCCAGCAGTTTAGAGGTCCCAGTCGGGGAGCTGTTTTTT.

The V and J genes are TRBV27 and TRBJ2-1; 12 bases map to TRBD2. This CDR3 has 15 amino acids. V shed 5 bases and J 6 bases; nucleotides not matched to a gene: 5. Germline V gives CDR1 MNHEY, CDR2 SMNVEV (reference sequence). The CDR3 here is CASSTVLAGGNEQFF. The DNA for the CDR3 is TGTGCCAGCAGTACAGTACTAGCGGGGGGCAATGAGCAGTTCTTC.

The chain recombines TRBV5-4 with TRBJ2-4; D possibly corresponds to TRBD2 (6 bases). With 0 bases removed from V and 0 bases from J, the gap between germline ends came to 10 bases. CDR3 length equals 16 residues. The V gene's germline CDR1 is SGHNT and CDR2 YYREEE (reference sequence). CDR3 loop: CASSLGGALAKNIQYF. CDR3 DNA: TGTGCCAGCAGCTTGGGCGGGGCCCTAGCCAAAAACATTCAGTACTTC.

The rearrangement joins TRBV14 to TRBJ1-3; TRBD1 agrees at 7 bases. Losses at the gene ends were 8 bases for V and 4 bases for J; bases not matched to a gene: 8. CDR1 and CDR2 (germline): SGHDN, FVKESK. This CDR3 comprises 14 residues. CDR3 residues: CASGVTGWGNTIYF. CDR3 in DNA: TGTGCCAGCGGCGTGACAGGGTGGGGAAACACCATATATTTT. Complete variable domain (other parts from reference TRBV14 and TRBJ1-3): EAGVTQFPSHSVIEKGQTVTLRCDPISGHDNLYWYRRVMGKEIKFLLHFVKESKQDESGMPNNRFLAERTGGTYSTLKVQPAELEDSGVYFCASGVTGWGNTIYFGEGSWLTVV.

This chain's CDR3 is CASSLAGVYTDTQYF. The CDR3 DNA follows: TGTGCCAGCAGCTTGGCAGGCGTTTACACAGATACGCAGTATTTT. The J gene is TRBJ2-3, the V gene TRBV5-4, with unresolved D. Per the germline V gene, CDR1 is SGHNT and CDR2 is YYREEE (reference sequence). This CDR3 comprises 15 residues. The V gene lost 0 bases and the J gene lost 2 bases, with 10 bases spanning the gap.

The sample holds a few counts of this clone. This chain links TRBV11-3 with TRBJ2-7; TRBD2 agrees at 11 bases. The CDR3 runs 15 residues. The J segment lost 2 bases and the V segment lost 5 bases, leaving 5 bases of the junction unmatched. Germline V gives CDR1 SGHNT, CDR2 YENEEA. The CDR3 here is CASSPGTSGTYEQYF. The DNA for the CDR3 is TGTGCCAGCAGCCCAGGGACTAGCGGTACCTACGAGCAGTACTTC.

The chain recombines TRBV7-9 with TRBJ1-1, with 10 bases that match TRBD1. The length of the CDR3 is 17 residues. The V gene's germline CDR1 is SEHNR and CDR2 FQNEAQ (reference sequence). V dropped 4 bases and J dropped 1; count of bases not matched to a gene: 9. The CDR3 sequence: CASSWDRTGGANTEAFF. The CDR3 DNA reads TGTGCCAGCAGCTGGGATCGGACAGGGGGGGCGAACACTGAAGCTTTCTTT.

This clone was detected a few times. This chain's CDR3 is CASSVARKTGNYGYTF. CDR3 coding DNA: TGTGCCAGCAGCGTAGCCCGGAAGACTGGAAACTATGGCTACACCTTC. V usage is TRBV9 and J usage is TRBJ1-2; D unclear. The V end lost 0 bases, the J end lost 2 bases, and 14 bases lay between the germline ends. The CDR3 totals 16 residues. Germline CDR1 reads SGDLS; CDR2 reads YYNGEE.

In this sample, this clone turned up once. The CDR3 loop is CASSLEGLAGVHREQFF. The CDR3 DNA follows: TGTGCCAGCAGCTTGGAGGGACTAGCGGGGGTTCATCGGGAGCAGTTCTTC. This chain uses TRBV5-4 with TRBJ2-1; TRBD2 matches at 14 bases. Germline CDR1 reads SGHNT; CDR2 reads YYREEE (reference sequence). Losses at the gene ends were 0 bases for V and 10 bases for J; bases not matched to a gene: 9. CDR3 length: 17 residues.

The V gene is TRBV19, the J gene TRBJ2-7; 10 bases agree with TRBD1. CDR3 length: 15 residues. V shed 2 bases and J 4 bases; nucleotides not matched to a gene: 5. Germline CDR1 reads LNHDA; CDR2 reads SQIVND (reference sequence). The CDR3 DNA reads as TGTGCCAGTAGTATAAAGGGACAGGGGCATTACGAGCAGTACTTC. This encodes CASSIKGQGHYEQYF.

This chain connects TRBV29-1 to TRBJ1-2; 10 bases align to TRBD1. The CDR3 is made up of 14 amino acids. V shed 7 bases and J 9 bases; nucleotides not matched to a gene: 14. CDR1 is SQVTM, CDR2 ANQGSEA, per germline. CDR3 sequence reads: CSATSRDRGLSYTF. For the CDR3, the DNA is TGCAGCGCGACGTCTAGGGACAGGGGATTGAGCTACACCTTC.

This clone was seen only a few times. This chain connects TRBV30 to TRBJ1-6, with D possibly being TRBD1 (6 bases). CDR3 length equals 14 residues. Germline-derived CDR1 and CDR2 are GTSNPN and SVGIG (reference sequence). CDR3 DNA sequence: TGTGCTGGACAGTCTAGCTCCTATAATTCACCCCTCCACTTT. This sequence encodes CAGQSSSYNSPLHF.